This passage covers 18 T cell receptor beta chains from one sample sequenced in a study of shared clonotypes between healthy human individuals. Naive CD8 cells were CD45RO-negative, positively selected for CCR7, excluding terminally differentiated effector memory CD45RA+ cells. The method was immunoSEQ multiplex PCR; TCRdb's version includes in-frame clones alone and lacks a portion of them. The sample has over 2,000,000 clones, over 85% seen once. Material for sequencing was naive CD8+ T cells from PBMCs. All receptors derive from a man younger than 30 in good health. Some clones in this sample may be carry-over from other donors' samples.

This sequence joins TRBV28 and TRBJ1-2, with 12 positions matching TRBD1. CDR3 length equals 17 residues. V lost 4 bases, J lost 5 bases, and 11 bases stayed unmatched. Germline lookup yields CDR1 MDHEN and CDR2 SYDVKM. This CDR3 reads CASSSHLEGQGAYGYTF. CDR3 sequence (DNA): TGTGCCAGCAGTTCGCACCTCGAGGGACAGGGGGCGTATGGCTACACCTTC.

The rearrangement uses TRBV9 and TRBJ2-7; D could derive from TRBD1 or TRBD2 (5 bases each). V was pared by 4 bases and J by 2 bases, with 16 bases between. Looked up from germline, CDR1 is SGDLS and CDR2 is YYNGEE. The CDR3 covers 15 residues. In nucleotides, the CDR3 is TGTGCCAGCAGCTTCGCCGCCGGGGCGGCCTACGAGCAGTACTTC. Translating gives CASSFAAGAAYEQYF.

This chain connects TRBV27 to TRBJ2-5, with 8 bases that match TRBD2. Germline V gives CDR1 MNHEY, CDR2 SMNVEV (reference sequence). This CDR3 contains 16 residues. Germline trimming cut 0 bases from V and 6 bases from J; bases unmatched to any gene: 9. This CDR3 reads CASSLSPAGAEKTQYF. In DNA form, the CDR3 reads TGTGCCAGCAGTTTATCGCCAGCGGGAGCGGAAAAGACCCAGTACTTC.

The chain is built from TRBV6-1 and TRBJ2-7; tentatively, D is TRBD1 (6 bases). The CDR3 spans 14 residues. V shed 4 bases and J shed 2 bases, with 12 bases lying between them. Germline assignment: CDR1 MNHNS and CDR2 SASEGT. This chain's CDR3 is CASSVTGITYEQYF. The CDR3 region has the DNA TGTGCCAGCAGTGTGACAGGAATAACCTACGAGCAGTACTTC.

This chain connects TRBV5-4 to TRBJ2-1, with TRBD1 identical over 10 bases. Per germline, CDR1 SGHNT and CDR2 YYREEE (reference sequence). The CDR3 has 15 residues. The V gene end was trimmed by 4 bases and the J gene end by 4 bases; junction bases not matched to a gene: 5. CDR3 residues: CASSPGTGVYNEQFF. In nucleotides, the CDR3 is TGTGCCAGCAGCCCCGGGACAGGGGTGTACAATGAGCAGTTCTTC.

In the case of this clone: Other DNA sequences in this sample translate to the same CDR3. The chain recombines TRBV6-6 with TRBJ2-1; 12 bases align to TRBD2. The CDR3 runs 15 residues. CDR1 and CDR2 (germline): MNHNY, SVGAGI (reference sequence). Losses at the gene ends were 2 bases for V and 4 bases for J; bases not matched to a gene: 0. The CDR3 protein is CASSYLAGGYNEQFF. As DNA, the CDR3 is TGTGCCAGCAGTTACCTAGCGGGAGGGTACAATGAGCAGTTCTTC.

Here the CDR3 reads CASSFNRDREETQYF. CDR3 in DNA: TGTGCCAGCAGTTTTAACAGGGATCGGGAAGAGACCCAGTACTTC. V and J are TRBV27 and TRBJ2-5, with a weak D call TRBD1 (6 bases). This CDR3 is 15 amino acids long. Germline-derived CDR1 and CDR2 are MNHEY and SMNVEV (reference sequence). V was clipped by 3 bases and J by 3 bases, with 14 bases between them.

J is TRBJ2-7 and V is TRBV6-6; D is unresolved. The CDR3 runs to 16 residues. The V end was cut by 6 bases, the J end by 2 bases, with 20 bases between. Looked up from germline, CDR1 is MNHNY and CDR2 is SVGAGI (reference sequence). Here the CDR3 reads CASSPSPLSEPYEQYF. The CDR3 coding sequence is TGTGCCAGCAGCCCGTCTCCCCTCAGCGAGCCCTACGAGCAGTACTTC.

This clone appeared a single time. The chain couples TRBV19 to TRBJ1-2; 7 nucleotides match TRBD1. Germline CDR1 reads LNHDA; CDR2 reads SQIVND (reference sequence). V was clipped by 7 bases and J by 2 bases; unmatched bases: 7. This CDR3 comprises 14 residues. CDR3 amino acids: CASKETGSNYGYTF. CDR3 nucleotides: TGTGCCAGTAAAGAGACAGGGTCCAACTATGGCTACACCTTC.

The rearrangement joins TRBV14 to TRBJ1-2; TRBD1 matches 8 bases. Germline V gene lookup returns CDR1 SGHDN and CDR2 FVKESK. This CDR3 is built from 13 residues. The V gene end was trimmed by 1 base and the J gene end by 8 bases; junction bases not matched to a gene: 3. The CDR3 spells CASSQGQGQGYTF. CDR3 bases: TGTGCCAGCAGCCAAGGACAGGGGCAGGGCTACACCTTC.

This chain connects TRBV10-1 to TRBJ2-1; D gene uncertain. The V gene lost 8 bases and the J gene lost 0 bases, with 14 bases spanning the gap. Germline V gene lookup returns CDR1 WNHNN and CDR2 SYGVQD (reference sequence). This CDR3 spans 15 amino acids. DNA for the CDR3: TGCGCCAGCGTGTCGAAACACTACTCCTACAATGAGCAGTTCTTC. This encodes CASVSKHYSYNEQFF.

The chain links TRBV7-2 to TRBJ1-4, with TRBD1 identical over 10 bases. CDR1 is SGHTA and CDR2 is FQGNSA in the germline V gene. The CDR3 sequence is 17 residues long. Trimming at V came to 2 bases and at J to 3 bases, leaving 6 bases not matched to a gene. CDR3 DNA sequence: TGTGCCAGCAGCTTACAACGGGGGACAGGGGCTAATGAAAAACTGTTTTTT. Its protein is CASSLQRGTGANEKLFF. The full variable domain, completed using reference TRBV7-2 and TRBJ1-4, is GAGVSQSPSNKVTEKGKDVELRCDPISGHTALYWYRQSLGQGLEFLIYFQGNSAPDKSGLPSDRFSAERTGGSVSTLTIQRTQQEDSAVYLCASSLQRGTGANEKLFFGSGTQLSVL.

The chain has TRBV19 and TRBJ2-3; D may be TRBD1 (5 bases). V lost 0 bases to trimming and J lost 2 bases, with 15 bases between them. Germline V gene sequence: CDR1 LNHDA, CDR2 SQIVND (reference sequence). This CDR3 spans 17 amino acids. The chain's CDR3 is CASSIDIGQGFTDTQYF. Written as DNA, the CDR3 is TGTGCCAGTAGTATAGATATTGGACAAGGGTTCACAGATACGCAGTATTTT.

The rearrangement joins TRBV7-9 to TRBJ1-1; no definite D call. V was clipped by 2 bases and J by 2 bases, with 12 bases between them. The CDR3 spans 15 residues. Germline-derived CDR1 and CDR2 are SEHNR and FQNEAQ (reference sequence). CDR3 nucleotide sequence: TGTGCCAGCAGCTTAAAACCGGGCCCCAACACTGAAGCTTTCTTT. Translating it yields CASSLKPGPNTEAFF.

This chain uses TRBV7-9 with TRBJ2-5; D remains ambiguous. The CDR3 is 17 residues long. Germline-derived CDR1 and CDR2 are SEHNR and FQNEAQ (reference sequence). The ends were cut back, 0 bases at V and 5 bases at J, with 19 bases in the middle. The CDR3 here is CASSLASFSEKGETQYF. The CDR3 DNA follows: TGTGCCAGCAGCTTAGCGAGCTTTTCGGAGAAAGGGGAGACCCAGTACTTC. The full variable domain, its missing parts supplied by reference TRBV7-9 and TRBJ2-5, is DTGVSQNPRHKITKRGQNVTFRCDPISEHNRLYWYRQTLGQGPEFLTYFQNEAQLEKSRLLSDRFSAERPKGSFSTLEIQRTEQGDSAMYLCASSLASFSEKGETQYFGPGTRLLVL.

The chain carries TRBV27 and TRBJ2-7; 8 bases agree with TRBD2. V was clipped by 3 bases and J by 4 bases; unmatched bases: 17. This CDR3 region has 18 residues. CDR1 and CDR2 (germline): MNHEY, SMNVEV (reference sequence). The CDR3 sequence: CASSLRPPVGAGVYEQYF. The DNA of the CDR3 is TGTGCCAGCAGTTTGAGGCCGCCGGTCGGAGCGGGAGTTTACGAGCAGTACTTC.

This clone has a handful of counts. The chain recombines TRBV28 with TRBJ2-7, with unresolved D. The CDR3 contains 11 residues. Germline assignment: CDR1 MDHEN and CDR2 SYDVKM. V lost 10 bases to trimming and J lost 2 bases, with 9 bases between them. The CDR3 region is CATGPPYEQYF. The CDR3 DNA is TGTGCCACCGGACCCCCCTACGAGCAGTACTTC.

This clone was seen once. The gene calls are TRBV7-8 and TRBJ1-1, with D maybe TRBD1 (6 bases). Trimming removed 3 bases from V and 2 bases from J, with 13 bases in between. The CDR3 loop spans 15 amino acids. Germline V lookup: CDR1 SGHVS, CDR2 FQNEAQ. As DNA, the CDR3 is TGTGCCAGCAGCTTGCCCCGGACAGTAAACACTGAAGCTTTCTTT. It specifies CASSLPRTVNTEAFF.